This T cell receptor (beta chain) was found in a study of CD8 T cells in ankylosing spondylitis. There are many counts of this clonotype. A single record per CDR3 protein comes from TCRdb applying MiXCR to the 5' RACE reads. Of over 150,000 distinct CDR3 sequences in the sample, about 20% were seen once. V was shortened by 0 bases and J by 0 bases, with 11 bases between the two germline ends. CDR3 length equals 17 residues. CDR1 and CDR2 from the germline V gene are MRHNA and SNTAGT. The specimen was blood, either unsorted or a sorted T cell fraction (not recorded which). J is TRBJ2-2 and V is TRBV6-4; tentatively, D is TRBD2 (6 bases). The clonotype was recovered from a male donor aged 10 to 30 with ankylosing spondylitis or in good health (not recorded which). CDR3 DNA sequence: TGTGCCAGCAGTGACTCGTTCGGGGGACCGAACACCGGGGAGCTGTTTTTT. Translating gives CASSDSFGGPNTGELFF.